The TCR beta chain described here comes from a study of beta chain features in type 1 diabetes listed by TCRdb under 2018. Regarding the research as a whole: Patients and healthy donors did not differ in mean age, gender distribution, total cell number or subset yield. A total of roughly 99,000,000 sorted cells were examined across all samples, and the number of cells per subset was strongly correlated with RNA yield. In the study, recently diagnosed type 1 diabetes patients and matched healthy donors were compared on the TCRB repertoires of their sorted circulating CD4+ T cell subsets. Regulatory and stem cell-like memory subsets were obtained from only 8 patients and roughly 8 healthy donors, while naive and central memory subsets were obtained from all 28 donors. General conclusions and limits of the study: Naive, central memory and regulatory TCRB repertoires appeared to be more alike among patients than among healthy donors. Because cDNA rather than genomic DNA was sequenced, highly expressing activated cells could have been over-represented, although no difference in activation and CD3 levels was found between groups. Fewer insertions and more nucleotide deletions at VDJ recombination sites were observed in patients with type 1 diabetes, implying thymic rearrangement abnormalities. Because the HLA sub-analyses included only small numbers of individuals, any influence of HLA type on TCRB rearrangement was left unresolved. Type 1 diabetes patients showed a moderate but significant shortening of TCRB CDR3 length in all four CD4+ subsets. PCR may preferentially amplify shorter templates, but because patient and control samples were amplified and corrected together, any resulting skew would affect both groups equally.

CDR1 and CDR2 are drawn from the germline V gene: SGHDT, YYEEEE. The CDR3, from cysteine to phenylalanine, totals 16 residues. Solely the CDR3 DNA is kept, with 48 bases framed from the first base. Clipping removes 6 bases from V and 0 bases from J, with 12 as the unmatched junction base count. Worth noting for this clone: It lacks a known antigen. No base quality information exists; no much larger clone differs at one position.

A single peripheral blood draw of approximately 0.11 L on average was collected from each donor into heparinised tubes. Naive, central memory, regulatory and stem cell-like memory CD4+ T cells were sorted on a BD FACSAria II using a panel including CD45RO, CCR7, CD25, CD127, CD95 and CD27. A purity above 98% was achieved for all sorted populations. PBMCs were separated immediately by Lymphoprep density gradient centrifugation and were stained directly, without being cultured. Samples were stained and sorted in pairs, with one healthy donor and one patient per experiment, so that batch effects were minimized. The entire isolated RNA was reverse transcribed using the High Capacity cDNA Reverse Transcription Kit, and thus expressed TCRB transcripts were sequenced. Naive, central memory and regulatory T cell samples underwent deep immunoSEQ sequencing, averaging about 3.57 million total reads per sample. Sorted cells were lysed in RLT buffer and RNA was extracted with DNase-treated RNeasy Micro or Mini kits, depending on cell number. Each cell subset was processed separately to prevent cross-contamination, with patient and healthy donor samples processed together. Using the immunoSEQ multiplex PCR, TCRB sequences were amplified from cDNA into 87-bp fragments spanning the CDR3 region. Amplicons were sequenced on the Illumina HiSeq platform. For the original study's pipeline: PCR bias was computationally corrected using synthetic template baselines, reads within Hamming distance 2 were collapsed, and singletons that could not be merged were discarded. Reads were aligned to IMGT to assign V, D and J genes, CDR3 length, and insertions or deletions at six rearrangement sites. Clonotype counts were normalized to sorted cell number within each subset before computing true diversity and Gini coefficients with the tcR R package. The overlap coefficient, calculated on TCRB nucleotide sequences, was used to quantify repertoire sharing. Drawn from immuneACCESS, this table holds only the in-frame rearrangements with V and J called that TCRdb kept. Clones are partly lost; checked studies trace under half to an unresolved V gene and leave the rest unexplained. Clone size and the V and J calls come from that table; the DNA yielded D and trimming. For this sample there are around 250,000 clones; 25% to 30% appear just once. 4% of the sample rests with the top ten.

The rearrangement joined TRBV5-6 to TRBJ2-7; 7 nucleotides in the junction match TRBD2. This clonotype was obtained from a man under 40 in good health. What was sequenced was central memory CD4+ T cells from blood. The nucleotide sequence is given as TGTGCCAGCACCGCCCCAGGAGCGGGGAGCTCCTACGAGCAGTACTTC. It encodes CASTAPGAGSSYEQYF.